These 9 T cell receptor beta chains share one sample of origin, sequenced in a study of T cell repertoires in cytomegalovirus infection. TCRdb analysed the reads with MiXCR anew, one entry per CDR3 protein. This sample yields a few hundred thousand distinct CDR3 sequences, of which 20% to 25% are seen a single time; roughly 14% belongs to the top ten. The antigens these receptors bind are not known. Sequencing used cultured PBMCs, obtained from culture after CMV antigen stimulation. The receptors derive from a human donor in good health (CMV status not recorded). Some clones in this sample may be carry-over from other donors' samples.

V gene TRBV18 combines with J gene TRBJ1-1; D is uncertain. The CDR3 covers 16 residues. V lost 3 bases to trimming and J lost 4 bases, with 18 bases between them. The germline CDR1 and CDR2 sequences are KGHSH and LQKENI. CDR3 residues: CASSPKEVGLATEAFF. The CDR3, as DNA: TGTGCCAGCTCACCGAAGGAGGTGGGTTTGGCCACTGAAGCTTTCTTT.

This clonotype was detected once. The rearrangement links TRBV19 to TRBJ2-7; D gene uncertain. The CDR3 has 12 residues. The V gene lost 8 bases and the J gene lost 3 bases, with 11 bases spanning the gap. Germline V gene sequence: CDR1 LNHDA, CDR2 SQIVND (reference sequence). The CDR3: CASGPAYYEQYF. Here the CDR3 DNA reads TGTGCCAGTGGTCCAGCTTACTACGAGCAGTACTTC.

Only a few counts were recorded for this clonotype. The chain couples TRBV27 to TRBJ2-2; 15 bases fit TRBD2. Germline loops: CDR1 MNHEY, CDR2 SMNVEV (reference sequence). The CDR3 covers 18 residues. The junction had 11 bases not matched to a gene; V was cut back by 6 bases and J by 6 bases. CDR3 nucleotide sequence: TGTGCCAGCAGCGGGCGACGGACTAGCGGGAGGGCCCCCGGGGAGCTGTTTTTT. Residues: CASSGRRTSGRAPGELFF.

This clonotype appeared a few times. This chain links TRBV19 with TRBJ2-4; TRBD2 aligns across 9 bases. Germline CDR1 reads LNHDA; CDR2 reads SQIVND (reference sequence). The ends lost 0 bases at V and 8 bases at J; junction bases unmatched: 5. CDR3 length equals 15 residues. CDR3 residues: CASSIDGLAGYIQYF. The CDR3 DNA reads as TGTGCCAGTAGTATAGATGGGCTAGCGGGATACATTCAGTACTTC.

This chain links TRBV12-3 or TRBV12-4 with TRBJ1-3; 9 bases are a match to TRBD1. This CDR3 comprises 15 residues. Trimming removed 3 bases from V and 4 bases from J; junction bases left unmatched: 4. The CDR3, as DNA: TGTGCCAGCAGTTTGGGACAGGGAAGCGGAAACACCATATATTTT. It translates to CASSLGQGSGNTIYF.

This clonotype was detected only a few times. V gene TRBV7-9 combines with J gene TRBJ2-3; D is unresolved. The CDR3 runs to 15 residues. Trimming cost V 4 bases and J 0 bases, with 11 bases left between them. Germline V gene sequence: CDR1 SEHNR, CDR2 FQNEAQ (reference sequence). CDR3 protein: CASSSNRASTDTQYF. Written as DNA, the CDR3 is TGTGCCAGCAGCTCAAATCGGGCTAGCACAGATACGCAGTATTTT.

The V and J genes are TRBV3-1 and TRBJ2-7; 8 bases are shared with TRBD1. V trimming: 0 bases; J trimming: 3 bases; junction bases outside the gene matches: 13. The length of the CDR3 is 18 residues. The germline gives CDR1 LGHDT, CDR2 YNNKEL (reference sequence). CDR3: CASSQEVVVPDRVYEQYF. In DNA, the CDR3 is TGTGCCAGCAGCCAAGAAGTCGTCGTCCCGGACAGGGTCTACGAGCAGTACTTC.

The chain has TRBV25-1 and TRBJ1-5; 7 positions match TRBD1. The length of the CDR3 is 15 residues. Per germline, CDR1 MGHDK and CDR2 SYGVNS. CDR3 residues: CAQYSGTDGNQPQHF. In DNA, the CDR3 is TGTGCGCAATACTCCGGGACAGACGGCAATCAGCCCCAGCATTTT.

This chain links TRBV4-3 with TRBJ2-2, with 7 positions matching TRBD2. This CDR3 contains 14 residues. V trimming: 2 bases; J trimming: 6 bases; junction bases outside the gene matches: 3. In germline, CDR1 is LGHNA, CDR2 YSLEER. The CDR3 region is CASSQMGGAGELFF. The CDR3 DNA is TGCGCCAGCAGCCAAATGGGAGGGGCCGGGGAGCTGTTTTTT.